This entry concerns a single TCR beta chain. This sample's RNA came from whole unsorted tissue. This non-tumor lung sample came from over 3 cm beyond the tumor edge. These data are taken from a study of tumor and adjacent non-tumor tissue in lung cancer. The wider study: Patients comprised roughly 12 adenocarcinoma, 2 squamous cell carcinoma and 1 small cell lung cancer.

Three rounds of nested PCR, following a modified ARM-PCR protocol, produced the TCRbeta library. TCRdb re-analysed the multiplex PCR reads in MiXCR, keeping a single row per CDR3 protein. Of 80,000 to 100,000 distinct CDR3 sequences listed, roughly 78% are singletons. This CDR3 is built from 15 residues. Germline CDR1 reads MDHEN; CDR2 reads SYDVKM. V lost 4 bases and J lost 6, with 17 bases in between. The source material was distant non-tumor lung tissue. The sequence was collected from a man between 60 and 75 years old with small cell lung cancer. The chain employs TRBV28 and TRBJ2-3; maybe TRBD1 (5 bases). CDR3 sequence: CASSYGARLTDTQYF. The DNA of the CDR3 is TGTGCCAGCAGTTATGGGGCGCGTCTTACTGATACGCAGTATTTT.